This T cell receptor beta chain is from a study of T cell repertoires in cytomegalovirus infection. Study-wide background: CMV epitopes that were recently identified and HLA-C-restricted were used alongside well-studied HLA-B-restricted ones. CMV infection plus the matching HLA type was flagged by public TCR beta signatures.

This CDR3 is 17 amino acids long. Per the germline V gene, CDR1 is LNHDA and CDR2 is SQIVND (reference sequence). V lost 2 bases, J lost 2 bases, and 16 bases lay in between. About this clonotype itself: The antigen is not known.

General study findings and limits: Individuals carrying CMV plus the relevant HLA were identified by cumulative frequency of public TCR beta families. Dominant in the ex vivo response were TCR beta clonotypes restricted by HLA-C and specific for CMV.

TCRdb processed the reads anew with MiXCR; each CDR3 protein has one entry. The table includes some 900,000 distinct CDR3 sequences, roughly 33% detected once. This TCR was recovered from a human donor in good health (CMV status not recorded). Some clones in this sample may be carry-over from other donors' samples. Sequenced material: cultured CD8+ T cells from PBMCs, taken from culture after CMV antigen stimulation. V and J are TRBV19 and TRBJ1-5; D not resolved. The CDR3 coding sequence is TGTGCCAGTAGTATAAGCAGGATCCGAAAGGGCAATCAGCCCCAGCATTTT. It codes for CASSISRIRKGNQPQHF.